This T cell receptor (beta chain) was documented in a study of shared clonotypes between healthy human individuals. The V gene's germline CDR1 is SGHTA and CDR2 FQGTGA. The CDR3 is made up of 13 amino acids. J lost 10 bases, V lost 4 bases, and 7 bases had no gene match. Assay execution proceeded at the deep level. Sequencing was performed with immunoSEQ multiplex PCR; in TCRdb, only in-frame clones are kept and a portion is missing. The repertoire holds more than 2,000,000 clones, roughly 93% seen once, with 0.3% to 0.4% in the top ten. Sequences were obtained from naive CD4+ T cells from PBMCs. This sample's subset: CD45RA+ positively selected. The chain uses TRBV7-3 and TRBJ2-1; 7 bases agree with TRBD2. The receptor was isolated from a man aged 18-30 years in good health. Some clones in this sample may be carry-over from other donors' samples. This chain's CDR3 is CASSWASGGEQFF. CDR3 in DNA: TGTGCCAGCAGCTGGGCTAGCGGAGGAGAGCAGTTCTTC.